Listed below are T cell receptor beta chains from one sample, sequenced in a study of T cells in Graves' hyperthyroidism and ophthalmopathy. TCRdb called the multiplex PCR reads again in MiXCR, with one record for every CDR3 protein. The sample consists of around 580,000 distinct CDR3 sequences, approximately 44% of them appearing once. Sequenced input: peripheral blood or thyroid tissue (not recorded which). The receptor set was obtained from a woman under 30 with Graves' hyperthyroidism. The CDR3 runs from the conserved cysteine through the conserved F or W. The D gene is left open where the match is weak. Rows may omit the clone size; those that give it use once, few, many or a size class.

length	J	size	V	D	CDR3	DNA
13	TRBJ2-5	-	TRBV7-2	-	CASGAPGQETQYF	TGTGCCAGCGGGGCCCCCGGCCAAGAGACCCAGTACTTC
14	TRBJ1-5	once	TRBV24-1	-	CATSEVQSNQPQHF	TGTGCCACCAGTGAAGTACAGAGCAATCAGCCCCAGCATTTT
13	TRBJ1-1	many	TRBV7-2	-	CASSLGEGTEAFF	TGCGCCAGCAGCTTGGGAGAGGGAACTGAAGCTTTCTTT
15	TRBJ2-7	-	TRBV7-2	TRBD2	CASSPSGRYSYEQYF	TGTGCCAGCAGCCCGAGCGGGAGATACTCCTACGAGCAGTACTTC
19	TRBJ1-2	-	TRBV5-1	-	CASSFYIRSASAGNYGYTF	TGCGCCAGCAGCTTCTACATCCGCAGTGCTAGTGCTGGGAACTATGGCTACACCTTC
14	TRBJ2-3	-	TRBV29-1	-	CSAFGGPATDTQYF	TGCAGTGCTTTCGGGGGGCCAGCCACAGATACGCAGTATTTT
12	TRBJ2-2	-	TRBV9	-	CASSLRDRELFF	TGTGCCAGCAGCTTACGAGACCGGGAGCTGTTTTTT
15	TRBJ2-7	-	TRBV19	TRBD1	CASRTWGQGVYEQYF	TGTGCCAGTAGAACCTGGGGACAGGGAGTCTACGAGCAGTACTTC
14	TRBJ2-7	many	TRBV13	TRBD1	CASSPGQALPEQYF	TGTGCCAGCAGCCCGGGACAGGCCCTCCCCGAGCAGTACTTC
13	TRBJ1-2	-	TRBV2	-	CASGRIVAGGYTF	TGTGCCAGCGGGCGTATAGTTGCGGGTGGCTACACCTTC
14	TRBJ2-7	many	TRBV6-5	-	CASSSSRSPYEQYF	TGTGCCAGCAGTTCCTCCCGGAGCCCCTACGAGCAGTACTTC
15	TRBJ2-7	-	TRBV19	TRBD1	CASSPRQGARDEQYF	TGTGCCAGTAGTCCCCGACAGGGGGCGAGGGACGAGCAGTACTTC
14	TRBJ1-2	-	TRBV7-9	-	CASSLTRGGYGYTF	TGTGCCAGCAGCTTAACTAGAGGGGGCTATGGCTACACCTTC
15	TRBJ2-3	many	TRBV20-1	TRBD2	CSARAGGAGGHTQYF	TGCAGTGCTAGAGCGGGTGGAGCGGGAGGTCATACGCAGTATTTT
15	TRBJ1-4	-	TRBV20-1	-	CSASGGTTTNEKLFF	TGCAGTGCTAGTGGCGGGACTACAACTAATGAAAAACTGTTTTTT
14	TRBJ2-1	many	TRBV10-3	-	CAIGGGTDYNEQFF	TGTGCCATCGGAGGCGGGACAGATTACAATGAGCAGTTCTTC
13	TRBJ1-2	-	TRBV20-1	TRBD1	CSASPGTGYGYTF	TGCAGTGCTAGTCCCGGGACAGGGTATGGCTACACCTTC
15	TRBJ1-6	-	TRBV2	TRBD1	CASSVQGANNSPLHF	TGTGCCAGCAGTGTACAGGGGGCCAATAATTCACCCCTCCACTTT
13	TRBJ2-7	-	TRBV29-1	-	CSVTTEGFYEQYF	TGCAGCGTTACGACTGAGGGGTTCTACGAGCAGTACTTC